This T cell receptor beta chain was sequenced during a study of blood T cell repertoires in COVID-19 (dated by TCRdb to 2018 to 2021). Study-wide context: Samples covering the acute and convalescent phases of COVID-19 were provided by collaborators in the United States, Italy and Spain. A freely available public database, intended as a resource for researchers studying the immune response to SARS-CoV-2, is where the repertoires were released. The sample metadata nearly always contained a de-identified subject ID, COVID-19 status, age in years and sex. Where HLA class I and class II types were available, the types were taken from metadata supplied by the sample provider, not from assay-based typing. Subjects who had been exposed to COVID-19, were actively infected with it, or had recovered from it provided the deeply sampled blood TCRbeta repertoires that made up the dataset. The samples were drawn from two sources: the first 160 participants of the ongoing ImmuneRACE study, and 1,200 or so subjects contributed by 6 global collaborators. The prospective study material was composed of cDNA or gDNA derived from T cells, B-cell-depleted T cells, or PBMCs.

Results and caveats for the whole study, not just this receptor: The amount of clinical and demographic metadata varied by source and participant and was provided uncurated.

From its cysteine to its phenylalanine, the CDR3 spans 14 amino acids. Of all the DNA, just the CDR3 is kept, 42 bases in frame from base 1. V is reduced by 6 bases and J by 0 bases, leaving a spacing of 9 bases between them. Taken from the germline V gene, the CDR1 and CDR2 loops are SNHLY and FYNNEI. Whole blood was collected in K2EDTA tubes by collaborating institutions according to the institutions' own protocols. For TCRbeta analysis, collaborators shipped samples as frozen whole blood, isolated PBMCs, or DNA extracted from either of those sample types. TCRbeta CDR3 regions were amplified from genomic DNA by means of the immunoSEQ Assay, a bias-controlled multiplex PCR. In the source study's methods: The number of nucleated cells in each sample was estimated by amplification of reference gene primers within the assay. To quantify the absolute abundance of each unique TCRbeta CDR3 rearrangement, sequence reads were collapsed and filtered. For each sample, productive Simpson clonality was calculated as the square root of Simpson's diversity index across productive rearrangements. Held by TCRdb, this immuneACCESS table contains in-frame sequences only and omits some clones. Under half of the omission traces to an unresolved V gene where checked; the cause of the rest is unknown. The DNA gave D and trimming, while V, J and clone size come from that table. Counted in this sample were roughly 190,000 clones; 80% to 90% of them appeared once. About 1% of the sample is held by the ten biggest clonotypes.

Comments on this clone: Its antigen remains undetermined. Base qualities were left out, and no much larger clone turns up one base away.

The specimen sequenced was peripheral blood. The TCR sequence derives from a man aged 30 to 39 with acute or convalescent COVID-19. The chain couples TRBV2 to TRBJ1-3; the D gene is not confidently resolved. The CDR3 reads as follows: CASSSESSGNTIYF. DNA sequence: TGTGCCAGCAGCTCCGAGAGCTCTGGAAACACCATATATTTT.